A single sample gave rise to the 19 T cell receptor beta chains below, sequenced in a study of blood T cells in healthy people across ages (dated by TCRdb to between 2014 and 2017). Preparation of the library involved 5' RACE. Sequencer: Illumina HiSeq 2500. A second PCR of roughly 7 to 11 cycles was performed with a sample-barcoded 5' primer and a J-beta primer mix. Clones were called with MiXCR by TCRdb after fastp trimmed the public reads at Q25, and only in-frame beta chains were retained. Each CDR3 protein gets just one entry, which takes the most common genes and DNA from the rows behind it. This sample has 1.4 million or so distinct CDR3 sequences in its table, and roughly 43% of those were observed once. Approximately 4.1% of the sample comes from the top ten. The material sequenced was blood. The receptors were sampled from a woman between 18 and 29 years old in good health.

The V call is TRBV11-2, the J call TRBJ1-6; unclear D gene. Per the germline V gene, CDR1 is SGHAT and CDR2 is FQNNGV. V gave up 4 bases and J gave up 8 bases, with 6 bases separating them. The length of the CDR3 is 12 residues. CDR3 protein: CASSSTYSPLHF. CDR3 sequence (DNA): TGTGCCAGCAGCTCTACCTATTCACCCCTCCACTTT. Full variable domain (remainder filled in from reference TRBV11-2 and TRBJ1-6): EAGVAQSPRYKIIEKRQSVAFWCNPISGHATLYWYQQILGQGPKLLIQFQNNGVVDDSQLPKDRFSAERLKGVDSTLKIQPAKLEDSAVYLCASSSTYSPLHFGNGTRLTVT.

The chain joins TRBV29-1 to TRBJ2-5; D may be TRBD1 (6 bases). The ends were cut back, 4 bases at V and 1 base at J, with 10 bases in the middle. CDR3 length: 13 amino acids. The germline gives CDR1 SQVTM, CDR2 ANQGSEA. The CDR3 reads CSVGRRGQETQYF. DNA for the CDR3: TGCAGCGTTGGCCGCAGGGGCCAAGAGACCCAGTACTTC.

V and J are TRBV20-1 and TRBJ2-1; D remains unclear. The end of the DNA aligns better with TRBJ2-7, so the J call may be wrong. CDR1 and CDR2 from the germline V gene are DFQATT and SNEGSKA (reference sequence). The CDR3 length is 13 residues. The CDR3 here is CSGLRMNYNEQYF. In DNA form, the CDR3 reads TGCAGTGGTCTCCGGATGAACTACAATGAGCAGTACTTC.

This chain joins TRBV7-3 and TRBJ2-7; 11 nucleotides agree with TRBD2. Germline lookup yields CDR1 SGHTA and CDR2 FQGTGA. With V trimmed by 2 bases and J by 3 bases, 3 bases remained unmatched. The length of the CDR3 is 15 residues. This CDR3 reads CASSLLAGGVYEQYF. CDR3 DNA sequence: TGTGCCAGCAGCTTACTAGCGGGAGGCGTCTACGAGCAGTACTTC.

CDR3 coding DNA: TGTGCCTGGAGTGTAATGGGACAGGGATCCGAGCAGTACTTC. Its protein product is CAWSVMGQGSEQYF. The V and J genes are TRBV30 and TRBJ2-5, with TRBD1 matching 9 bases. The J call is uncertain, as TRBJ2-7 better fits the DNA end. CDR1 GTSNPN and CDR2 SVGIG come from the germline V gene (reference sequence). The CDR3 sequence is 14 residues long.

As regards this clonotype: Its ends do not fully match the called genes, so a read error is possible. V usage is TRBV20-1 and J usage is TRBJ2-3; maybe TRBD2 (5 bases). CDR1 is DFQATT and CDR2 is SNEGSKA in the germline V gene (reference sequence). CDR3 length equals 14 residues. The DNA of the CDR3 is TGCAGTACTAGAATATACAGTTCCACAGATACGCAGTATTTT. This sequence encodes CSTRIYSSTDTQYF.

This clonotype showed up just once. The V call is TRBV21-1, the J call TRBJ1-2. TRBV21-1 is deemed a pseudogene. CDR3 length: 15 amino acids. The CDR3 sequence is CASSSHMRFCYGYTF. CDR3 nucleotide sequence: TGTGCCAGCAGCTCCCATATGAGGTTCTGCTATGGCTACACCTTC.

V is TRBV10-3 and J is TRBJ2-1; 9 nucleotides match TRBD2. Unmatched junction bases numbered 8, after V lost 6 bases and J lost 5 bases. This CDR3 has 15 amino acids. Germline values: CDR1 ENHRY, CDR2 SYGVKD. The CDR3 nucleotides are TGTGCCATCAGGCCTTCTAGCGGGGAGCACAATGAGCAGTTCTTC. Its translation: CAIRPSSGEHNEQFF.

CDR3 sequence (DNA): TGTGCCTGGAGTGTGGGCGGGAGTATCTACGAGCAGTACTTC. Translation: CAWSVGGSIYEQYF. V usage is TRBV30 and J usage is TRBJ2-7; 7 nucleotides align to TRBD2. The V segment lost 0 bases and the J segment 3 bases; nucleotides outside the gene matches: 5. The CDR3 loop spans 14 amino acids. Per germline, CDR1 GTSNPN and CDR2 SVGIG (reference sequence).

The chain recombines TRBV7-2 with TRBJ2-1, with 13 bases fitting TRBD2. Germline assignment: CDR1 SGHTA and CDR2 FQGNSA. CDR3 length: 16 residues. The V gene end was trimmed by 5 bases and the J gene end by 8 bases; junction bases not matched to a gene: 9. The CDR3 is CASSRRTSGGVDEQFF. As DNA, the CDR3 is TGTGCCAGCAGCCGACGGACTAGCGGGGGTGTGGATGAGCAGTTCTTC.

This CDR3 reads CSVVRRTNTEAFF. The CDR3, as DNA: TGCAGCGTTGTTCGCAGGACGAACACTGAAGCTTTCTTT. The chain joins TRBV29-1 to TRBJ1-1; unclear D gene. The germline gives CDR1 SQVTM, CDR2 ANQGSEA. With 4 bases removed from V and 1 base from J, the gap between germline ends came to 10 bases. The CDR3 is 13 amino acids.

The chain carries TRBV6-1 and TRBJ2-7, with 7 positions matching TRBD1. The germline CDR1 and CDR2 sequences are MNHNS and SASEGT. The CDR3 sequence is 14 residues long. The V and J ends lost 7 bases and 2 bases, in that order; junction bases with no gene match: 8. The CDR3 DNA is TGTGCCAGCATTCTACTCGGGACAGCCTACGAGCAGTACTTC. Residues: CASILLGTAYEQYF.

This clonotype was found a few times. V usage is TRBV9 and J usage is TRBJ2-7; the match to TRBD1 covers 7 bases. In germline, CDR1 is SGDLS, CDR2 YYNGEE. The junction had 7 bases not matched to a gene; V was cut back by 4 bases and J by 3 bases. The CDR3 has 14 residues. The CDR3 sequence: CASSPRDSDYEQYF. The CDR3, as DNA: TGTGCCAGCAGCCCCCGGGACAGCGACTACGAGCAGTACTTC. Based on the CDR3 plus reference TRBV9 and TRBJ2-7, the full variable domain is DSGVTQTPKHLITATGQRVTLRCSPRSGDLSVYWYQQSLDQGLQFLIQYYNGEERAKGNILERFSAQQFPDLHSELNLSSLELGDSALYFCASSPRDSDYEQYFGPGTRLTVT.

This clonotype has more than one count but fewer than ten. The chain uses TRBV3-1 and TRBJ1-2; the match to TRBD1 covers 10 bases. Unmatched junction bases numbered 3, after V lost 0 bases and J lost 2 bases. The CDR3 contains 16 residues. Germline V CDR1 and CDR2: LGHDT, YNNKEL (reference sequence). The CDR3 nucleotides read TGTGCCAGCAGCCAAGAGTGGACAGGGGGGAACTATGGCTACACCTTC. This encodes CASSQEWTGGNYGYTF.

The CDR3 region has the DNA TGTGCCAGCACCGAATTCATAGGACAGGCGGGCACAGATACGCAGTATTTT. Its translation: CASTEFIGQAGTDTQYF. The rearrangement joins TRBV7-8 to TRBJ2-3, with 7 bases lining up with TRBD1. CDR3 length: 17 residues. After removal of 7 bases from V and 1 base from J, the junction contained 14 bases not matched to a gene. CDR1 and CDR2 from the germline V gene are SGHVS and FQNEAQ.

This clonotype was observed once. The rearrangement links TRBV4-1 to TRBJ1-1; a weak D match, TRBD1 (6 bases). The germline gives CDR1 MGHRA, CDR2 YSYEKL. V was clipped by 1 base and J by 6 bases, with 15 bases between them. The CDR3 extends over 15 amino acids. DNA of the CDR3: TGCGCCAGCAGCCAAGTACACAGGGCCGGGGCTGAAGCTTTCTTT. As protein: CASSQVHRAGAEAFF.

The chain has TRBV2 and TRBJ2-5; possible D gene TRBD1, 5 bases. The J call is in doubt because the DNA end fits TRBJ2-7 better. From germline, CDR1 is SNHLY and CDR2 FYNNEI. The CDR3 is 16 amino acids. This CDR3 reads CASSSRRQTDPYEQYF. CDR3 coding DNA: TGTGCCAGCAGCTCGAGGCGACAGACTGATCCCTACGAGCAGTACTTC.

On this clonotype: In this CDR3 the conserved last residue, phenylalanine or tryptophan, is missing, so a read error is likely. The gene calls are TRBV5-1 and TRBJ2-7; TRBD1 might be the D (5 bases). CDR1 SGHRS and CDR2 YFSETQ come from the germline V gene. The CDR3 is made up of 12 amino acids. V lost 7 bases to trimming and J lost 1 base, with 9 bases between them. The CDR3 sequence: CASSTESYEQYS. In nucleotides, the CDR3 is TGCGCCAGCTCGACAGAATCCTACGAGCAGTACTCC.

The rearrangement uses TRBV4-3 and TRBJ2-3; a weak D match, TRBD1 (5 bases). CDR1 and CDR2 from the germline V gene are LGHNA and YSLEER. This CDR3 is built from 17 residues. The V gene lost 4 bases and the J gene lost 1 base, with 18 bases spanning the gap. The CDR3 DNA sequence: TGCGCCAGCAGCCTCAAGGGGAACTCTCGGGGCACAGATACGCAGTATTTT. As protein: CASSLKGNSRGTDTQYF.